This is a list of T cell receptor beta chains from one sample in a study of shared clonotypes between healthy human individuals. Produced via immunoSEQ multiplex PCR; TCRdb's table is partial and in-frame only. The sample holds approximately 2.5 million clones, 93% seen once. Specimen: naive CD4+ T cells from PBMCs. These receptors originate from a man aged 18 to 29 in good health. Some clones in this sample may be carry-over from other donors' samples. The CDR3 runs from the conserved cysteine through the conserved F or W. The D gene is left open where the match is weak. Where a row states a size, it is once, few, many or the class of an expanded clone; other rows omit it.

D,J,size,V,CDR3,DNA
.,TRBJ2-4,once,TRBV5-1,CASSITPDKNIQYF,TGCGCCAGCAGCATAACGCCGGACAAAAACATTCAGTACTTC
.,TRBJ2-4,.,TRBV7-2,CASSLERRNGIQYF,TGTGCCAGCAGCTTAGAACGGCGGAATGGCATTCAGTACTTC
.,TRBJ1-4,once,TRBV10-1,CASKRRAGNEKLFF,TGCGCCAGCAAGAGGAGGGCGGGTAATGAAAAACTGTTTTTT
.,TRBJ2-7,.,TRBV28,CASSLGSATYEQYF,TGTGCCAGCAGTTTGGGGAGCGCGACCTACGAGCAGTACTTC
.,TRBJ2-7,.,TRBV28,CASSFVGQGVTYEQYF,TGTGCCAGCAGTTTCGTGGGGCAGGGCGTTACCTACGAGCAGTACTTC
TRBD1,TRBJ2-2,.,TRBV7-9,CASSLGQFLYTGELFF,TGTGCCAGCAGCTTGGGACAGTTTCTCTACACCGGGGAGCTGTTTTTT
.,TRBJ2-5,.,TRBV6-5,CASSYVGIGRQETQYF,TGTGCCAGCAGTTACGTCGGCATTGGACGACAAGAGACCCAGTACTTC
TRBD2,TRBJ2-1,.,TRBV11-2,CASSLTSGAPYNEQFF,TGTGCCAGCAGCCTGACTAGCGGGGCGCCCTACAATGAGCAGTTCTTC
.,TRBJ2-3,.,TRBV9,CASSVDGGSTDTQYF,TGTGCCAGCAGCGTAGACGGCGGGAGCACAGATACGCAGTATTTT
.,TRBJ1-1,.,TRBV11-2,CASARTPNTEAFF,TGTGCCAGCGCTCGGACACCGAACACTGAAGCTTTCTTT
TRBD2,TRBJ2-6,.,TRBV27,CASRSGSAGANVLTF,TGTGCCAGCAGAAGCGGGAGTGCTGGGGCCAACGTCCTGACTTTC
TRBD1,TRBJ2-4,.,TRBV11-2,CASSYQRDRRYF,TGTGCCAGCAGCTATCAGAGGGACAGGAGATACTTC
TRBD1,TRBJ1-1,.,TRBV19,CASSIGTSSRTGELNTEAFF,TGTGCCAGTAGTATAGGAACTAGTTCTAGGACAGGGGAGTTGAACACTGAAGCTTTCTTT
.,TRBJ1-3,.,TRBV25-1,CASTEGGGNTIYF,TGTGCCAGCACCGAGGGTGGTGGAAACACCATATATTTT
.,TRBJ2-3,.,TRBV5-1,CASSLNGVPDTQYF,TGCGCCAGCAGCTTGAATGGGGTTCCAGATACGCAGTATTTT
TRBD2,TRBJ2-7,.,TRBV7-9,CASSSGTSGGQYF,TGTGCCAGCAGCTCCGGGACTAGCGGCGGGCAGTACTTC
.,TRBJ2-5,.,TRBV28,CASSLWSLAGETQYF,TGTGCCAGCAGTTTATGGTCGCTAGCAGGCGAGACCCAGTACTTC
.,TRBJ2-2,.,TRBV28,CASRRGTRAGELFF,TGTGCCAGCCGTAGAGGGACCCGTGCCGGGGAGCTGTTTTTT
TRBD1,TRBJ1-4,.,TRBV19,CASSGGTGGATNEKLFF,TGTGCCAGTAGTGGAGGGACAGGCGGCGCAACTAATGAAAAACTGTTTTTT
TRBD1,TRBJ2-5,.,TRBV7-9,CASSLGPTGGEETQYF,TGTGCCAGCAGCTTAGGCCCGACAGGGGGCGAAGAGACCCAGTACTTC
TRBD1,TRBJ2-3,.,TRBV6-1,CASSDYSGQVTQYF,TGTGCCAGCAGTGATTATTCAGGACAGGTAACGCAGTATTTT
TRBD1,TRBJ1-1,.,TRBV11-3,CASQGTGAAEAFF,TGTGCCAGCCAAGGCACAGGGGCGGCTGAAGCTTTCTTT
.,TRBJ2-7,.,TRBV18,CASSLGTINSYEQYF,TGTGCCAGCTCACTCGGGACCATAAACTCCTACGAGCAGTACTTC
.,TRBJ2-5,.,TRBV10-3,CAIMSSGPQETQYF,TGTGCCATCATGAGTAGCGGCCCCCAAGAGACCCAGTACTTC
.,TRBJ2-7,.,TRBV5-1,CASSLDGSDEQYF,TGCGCCAGCAGCTTGGATGGGAGTGACGAGCAGTACTTC
.,TRBJ1-3,.,TRBV6-5,CASSYGTPSSGNTIYF,TGTGCCAGCAGTTACGGGACACCGAGCTCTGGAAACACCATATATTTT
TRBD1,TRBJ1-1,once,TRBV19,CASSQDRVQMNTEAFF,TGTGCCAGTAGCCAAGACAGGGTCCAAATGAACACTGAAGCTTTCTTT
TRBD2,TRBJ2-1,.,TRBV7-2,CASNQPGLAGKNEQFF,TGTGCCAGCAACCAACCAGGACTAGCGGGGAAAAATGAGCAGTTCTTC
TRBD1,TRBJ1-1,few,TRBV18,CASSPVGQGYTEAFF,TGTGCCAGCTCACCAGTGGGACAGGGTTACACTGAAGCTTTCTTT
TRBD1,TRBJ1-1,.,TRBV7-9,CASSPDRGAFF,TGTGCCAGCAGCCCGGACAGGGGAGCTTTCTTT
TRBD2,TRBJ2-3,.,TRBV30,CAWSQISGSNPDTQYF,TGTGCCTGGAGTCAAATTAGCGGGAGTAACCCAGATACGCAGTATTTT
.,TRBJ2-7,.,TRBV14,CASSRLGGVPSYEQYF,TGTGCCAGCAGCCGTCTTGGGGGCGTCCCCTCCTACGAGCAGTACTTC
.,TRBJ1-2,.,TRBV7-9,CASSLLPGNYGYTF,TGTGCCAGCAGCTTACTCCCAGGGAACTATGGCTACACCTTC
TRBD2,TRBJ2-7,.,TRBV27,CASSLSQTSGSSYEQYF,TGTGCCAGCAGTTTATCTCAGACTAGCGGGAGCTCCTACGAGCAGTACTTC
.,TRBJ1-4,.,TRBV4-3,CASSQDWQTTNEKLFF,TGCGCCAGCAGCCAAGATTGGCAGACAACTAATGAAAAACTGTTTTTT
TRBD1,TRBJ2-3,.,TRBV7-9,CASSPWRQGPTDTQYF,TGTGCCAGCAGCCCTTGGAGACAGGGACCGACAGATACGCAGTATTTT
.,TRBJ1-1,.,TRBV7-2,CASSSRRGGRTEAFF,TGTGCCAGCAGCTCCAGGCGGGGTGGGCGCACTGAAGCTTTCTTT
.,TRBJ2-6,once,TRBV11-2,CASSSLIAPLRANVLTF,TGTGCCAGCAGCTCCCTCATAGCCCCTCTGCGGGCCAACGTCCTGACTTTC
TRBD1,TRBJ1-6,.,TRBV4-1,CASSYQGQANSPLHF,TGCGCCAGCAGCTATCAGGGACAGGCTAATTCACCCCTCCACTTT
TRBD2,TRBJ2-1,.,TRBV18,CASSPGTSGVNEQFF,TGTGCCAGCTCACCCGGGACTAGCGGGGTAAATGAGCAGTTCTTC
TRBD1,TRBJ2-7,.,TRBV5-4,CASSPRQGPYEQYF,TGTGCCAGCAGCCCCCGACAGGGGCCCTACGAGCAGTACTTC
TRBD1,TRBJ2-5,.,TRBV5-1,CASSQGQGAVNMETQYF,TGCGCCAGCAGCCAAGGACAGGGGGCAGTTAATATGGAGACCCAGTACTTC
.,TRBJ2-3,.,TRBV5-1,CATRELGTDTQYF,TGCGCCACCCGGGAATTAGGCACAGATACGCAGTATTTT
.,TRBJ2-5,.,TRBV27,CPLRGARETQYF,TGTCCTCTGAGGGGGGCTCGGGAGACCCAGTACTTC
TRBD2,TRBJ2-5,.,TRBV18,CASSPGTSGFETQYF,TGTGCCAGCTCACCCGGGACTAGCGGGTTTGAGACCCAGTACTTC
.,TRBJ1-1,once,TRBV7-9,CASSLAQSGSGAFF,TGTGCCAGCAGCTTAGCGCAATCTGGGAGCGGGGCTTTCTTT
.,TRBJ2-1,.,TRBV5-1,CASSLTDSRYNEQFF,TGCGCCAGCAGCTTGACGGACAGCCGCTACAATGAGCAGTTCTTC
TRBD2,TRBJ2-2,.,TRBV30,CAWSLGLAGGELFF,TGTGCCTGGAGCTTGGGACTAGCGGGCGGGGAGCTGTTTTTT
TRBD2,TRBJ2-3,once,TRBV7-3,CASSVRQWAGGPSGTDTQYF,TGTGCCAGCAGCGTCCGCCAATGGGCGGGAGGGCCCTCGGGCACAGATACGCAGTATTTT
.,TRBJ2-1,.,TRBV5-1,CASSPYGSSYNEQFF,TGCGCCAGCAGCCCCTACGGGAGCTCCTACAATGAGCAGTTCTTC
.,TRBJ2-5,.,TRBV30,CAWSGGWGVIETQYF,TGTGCCTGGAGTGGGGGGTGGGGTGTAATAGAGACCCAGTACTTC
.,TRBJ2-1,.,TRBV6-5,CASSYIPLQFF,TGTGCCAGCAGTTACATCCCGCTCCAGTTCTTC
TRBD2,TRBJ2-7,.,TRBV6-5,CASSYSRLADYEQYF,TGTGCCAGCAGTTACTCGAGACTAGCGGACTACGAGCAGTACTTC
.,TRBJ2-3,.,TRBV2,CASSASAGRTDTQYF,TGTGCCAGCAGTGCGTCGGCGGGACGAACAGATACGCAGTATTTT
.,TRBJ2-1,.,TRBV27,CASSPYRVEGGDEQFF,TGTGCCAGCAGCCCGTACCGGGTCGAAGGGGGGGATGAGCAGTTCTTC
TRBD1,TRBJ1-1,.,TRBV27,CASSTGEAAYAFF,TGTGCCAGCAGTACAGGGGAAGCCGCATACGCTTTCTTT
.,TRBJ2-7,.,TRBV5-4,CASSADGSYEQYF,TGTGCCAGCAGCGCGGACGGTTCCTACGAGCAGTACTTC